This T cell receptor (beta chain) was recovered during a study of cytomegalovirus exposure and HLA in healthy donors. General study findings and limits: A few CMV-associated chains were confirmed in vitro to be specific for CMV antigens.

Profiling relied on immunoSEQ multiplex PCR, and the TCRdb table lists in-frame clones only, not all of them. The table shows 150,000 to 200,000 clones, with more than 75% occurring only once. About this clone itself: What it binds is not known.

Sequenced: PBMCs. The TCR was taken from a man between 18 and 29 years old in good health and CMV-seropositive.

CDR3 protein: CATSIRGLREQYF. The CDR3 DNA reads as TGTGCCACCAGCATTAGAGGATTAAGAGAGCAGTACTTC. The genes are TRBV15 and TRBJ2-7, with no clear D. V lost 4 bases and J lost 7, with 14 bases in between. This CDR3 contains 13 residues. Germline assignment: CDR1 LNHNV and CDR2 YYDKDF (reference sequence).